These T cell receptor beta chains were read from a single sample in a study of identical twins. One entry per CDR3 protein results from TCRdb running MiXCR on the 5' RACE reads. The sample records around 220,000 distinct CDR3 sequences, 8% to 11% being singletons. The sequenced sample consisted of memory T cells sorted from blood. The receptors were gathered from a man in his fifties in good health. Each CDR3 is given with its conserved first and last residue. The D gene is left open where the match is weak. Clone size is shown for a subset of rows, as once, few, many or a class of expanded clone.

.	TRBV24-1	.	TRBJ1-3	TGTGCCACCAGTGACCCACAGGCCTCCTCTGGAAACACCATATATTTT	CATSDPQASSGNTIYF
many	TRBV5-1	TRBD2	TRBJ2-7	TGCGCCAGCAGCTCGACTAGCGGCTCCTACGAGCAGTACTTC	CASSSTSGSYEQYF
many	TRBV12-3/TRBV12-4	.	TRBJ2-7	TGTGCCAGCAGTTTAGGACAGGTCATAGCCGCCGAGCAGTACTTC	CASSLGQVIAAEQYF
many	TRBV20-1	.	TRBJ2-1	TGCAGTGCTAGAGATCCACTGTCTAACAATGAGCAGTTCTTC	CSARDPLSNNEQFF
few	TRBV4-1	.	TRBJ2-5	TGCGCCAGCAGCCCGCAGGGATACGTGGCAGCCAAAGAAGCGACCCAGTACTTC	CASSPQGYVAAKEATQYF
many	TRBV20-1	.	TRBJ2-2	TGCAGTGCTACCAGGGAGCTCACCGGGGAGCTGTTTTTT	CSATRELTGELFF
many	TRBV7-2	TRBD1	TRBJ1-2	TGTGCCAGCAGCTTAGCGGTTTCGGCAGGGGGCCCCCTGAGCTATGGCTACACCTTC	CASSLAVSAGGPLSYGYTF
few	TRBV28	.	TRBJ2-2	TGTGCCAGCAGTCCCCGGACCGGACGGGACTACACCGGGGAGCTGTTTTTT	CASSPRTGRDYTGELFF
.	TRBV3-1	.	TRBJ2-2	TGTGCCAGCAGCCCTCGGGTCCCACACAGGGAGCTGTTTTTT	CASSPRVPHRELFF
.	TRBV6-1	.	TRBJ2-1	TGTGCCAGCAGTACCCAGAACAGCTTTGGGCAGTTCTTC	CASSTQNSFGQFF
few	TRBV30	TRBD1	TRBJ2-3	TGTGCCTGGACAGGGGGCAGTGGGGATACGCAGTATTTT	CAWTGGSGDTQYF
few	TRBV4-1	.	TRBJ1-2	TGCGCCAGCAGCCAAGAGGGGGGACCGTTTACCTACACCTTC	CASSQEGGPFTYTF
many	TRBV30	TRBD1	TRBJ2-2	TGTGCCTGGACCAGACAGGGAAACACCGGGGAGCTGTTTTTT	CAWTRQGNTGELFF
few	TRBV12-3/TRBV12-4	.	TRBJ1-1	TGTGCCAGCAGTTCGCCTTTCTTTGAAAACACTGAAGCTTTCTTT	CASSSPFFENTEAFF
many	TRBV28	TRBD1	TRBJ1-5	TGTGCCATAAGACAGGGCTATGATCAGCCCCAGCATTTT	CAIRQGYDQPQHF
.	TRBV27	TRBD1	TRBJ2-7	TGTGCCAGCAAAGGACAGGCGACCTACGAGCAGTACTTC	CASKGQATYEQYF
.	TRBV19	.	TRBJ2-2	TGTGCCAGTAGACGGACGGCGAACACCGGGGAGCTGTTTTTT	CASRRTANTGELFF
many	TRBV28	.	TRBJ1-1	TGTGCCAGCAGTTTAAGTCTCGCCGAAGCTTTCTTT	CASSLSLAEAFF
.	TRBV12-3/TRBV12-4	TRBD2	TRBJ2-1	TGTGCCAGCAGGATAGCGGGACTATATGCCGAGCAGTTCTTC	CASRIAGLYAEQFF
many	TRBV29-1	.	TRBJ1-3	TGCAGCGTTGTTATTCAGGGAAACACCATATATTTT	CSVVIQGNTIYF
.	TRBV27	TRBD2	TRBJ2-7	TGTGCCAGCAGTTTAAGGCCAGCGGGAGGGGCCTACGAGCAGTACTTC	CASSLRPAGGAYEQYF
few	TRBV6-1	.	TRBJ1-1	TGTGCCAGCAGTACCCGGGCCAACACTGAAGCTTTCTTT	CASSTRANTEAFF
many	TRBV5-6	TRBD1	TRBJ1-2	TGTGCCAGCAGTCGATCTACAGGGGACACTTACGGCTACACCTTC	CASSRSTGDTYGYTF
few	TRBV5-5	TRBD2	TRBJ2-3	TGTGCCAGCAGCTTCACTAGCGGGGGGGCCGTTACGCAGTATTTT	CASSFTSGGAVTQYF
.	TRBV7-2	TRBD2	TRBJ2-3	TGTGCCAGCAGCCTACTAGCGGGGGGGCGTGAAGGTACGCAGTATTTT	CASSLLAGGREGTQYF
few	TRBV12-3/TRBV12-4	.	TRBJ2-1	TGTGCCAGCAGTCCCACTAGAGCCTACAATGAGCAGTTCTTC	CASSPTRAYNEQFF
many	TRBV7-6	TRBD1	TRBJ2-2	TGTGCCAGCAGCTTAGTCCCACAGGGGGCCGGGGAGCTGTTTTTT	CASSLVPQGAGELFF
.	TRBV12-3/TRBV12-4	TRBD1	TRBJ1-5	TGTGCCAGCAGTCACGGGACAGGGGGGGTTCAGCCCCAGCATTTT	CASSHGTGGVQPQHF
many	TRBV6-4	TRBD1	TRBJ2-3	TGTGCCAGCAGTGGGGACAGTGACACAGATACGCAGTATTTT	CASSGDSDTDTQYF
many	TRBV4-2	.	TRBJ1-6	TGTGCCAGCAGCCAAGATGGGGGCTATAATTCACCCCTCCACTTT	CASSQDGGYNSPLHF
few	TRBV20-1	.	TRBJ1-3	TGCAGTGCTATAGGGCCACCAGGAAACACCATATATTTT	CSAIGPPGNTIYF
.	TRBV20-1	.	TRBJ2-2	TGCAGTGCCCAACAATGGGGTCGGACCGGGGAGCTGTTTTTT	CSAQQWGRTGELFF
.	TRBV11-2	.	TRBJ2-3	TGTGCCAGCAGAACCCTCCGGGACGCTTCCCATACGCAGTATTTT	CASRTLRDASHTQYF
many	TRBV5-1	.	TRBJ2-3	TGCGCCAGCAGCTTGGAGCAGGGATCAGATACGCAGTATTTT	CASSLEQGSDTQYF
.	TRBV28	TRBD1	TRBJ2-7	TGTGCCAGCAGTTTAAGGACAGGGGAGGTCCTTTACGAGCAGTACTTC	CASSLRTGEVLYEQYF
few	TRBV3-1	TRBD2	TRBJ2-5	TGTGCCAGCAGCGACAGGACTAGCGGGAATCAAGAGACCCAGTACTTC	CASSDRTSGNQETQYF
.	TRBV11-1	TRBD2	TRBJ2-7	TGTGCCAGCAGCTCCCCTTATGGGGGACTAGCGGGAGACGGTGGGTCCTACGAGCAGTACTTC	CASSSPYGGLAGDGGSYEQYF
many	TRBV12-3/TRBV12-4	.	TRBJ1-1	TGTGCCAGCATTCTTTCGACAAACACTGAAGCTTTCTTT	CASILSTNTEAFF
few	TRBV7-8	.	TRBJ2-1	TGTGCCAGCAGCCCCCCAGCCGGTGAGCAGTTCTTC	CASSPPAGEQFF
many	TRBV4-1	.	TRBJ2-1	TGCGCCAGCAGCCCGATCCCTGGGGGGCTCTACAATGAGCAGTTCTTC	CASSPIPGGLYNEQFF